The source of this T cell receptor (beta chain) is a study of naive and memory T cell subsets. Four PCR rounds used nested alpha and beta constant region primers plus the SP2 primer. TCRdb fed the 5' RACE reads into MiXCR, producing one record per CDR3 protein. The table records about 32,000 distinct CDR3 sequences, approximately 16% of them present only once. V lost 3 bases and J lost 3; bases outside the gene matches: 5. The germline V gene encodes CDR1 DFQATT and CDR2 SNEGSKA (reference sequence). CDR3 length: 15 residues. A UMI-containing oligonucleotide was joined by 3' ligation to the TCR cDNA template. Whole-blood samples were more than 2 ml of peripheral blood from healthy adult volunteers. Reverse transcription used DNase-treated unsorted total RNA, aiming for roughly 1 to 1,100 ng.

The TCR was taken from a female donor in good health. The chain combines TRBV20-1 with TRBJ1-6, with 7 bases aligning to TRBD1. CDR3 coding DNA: TGCAGTGCTAGGTCAACAGGGGACTATAATTCACCCCTCCACTTT. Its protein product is CSARSTGDYNSPLHF.